The TCR beta chain described here comes from a study of cytomegalovirus exposure and HLA in healthy donors. Whole-study context: Later analysis reported that the 110 or so validation repertoires shared the platform of the 500 to 850 first-cohort repertoires.

On this clone itself: Its target is unknown.

V was clipped by 3 bases and J by 4 bases; unmatched bases: 3. Germline assignment: CDR1 GTSNPN and CDR2 SVGIG (reference sequence). The CDR3 sequence is 14 residues long. TCRdb's table, derived via immunoSEQ multiplex PCR, lists solely in-frame clones and lacks some. Of 200,000 to 250,000 clones in the sample, 83% were seen once. The study's findings and limits: In vitro work confirmed that three CMV-associated chains recognize CMV antigens. The classifier reportedly diagnosed cytomegalovirus status with high sensitivity and specificity. Most TCR sequences showed up rarely, but some public TCRs showed up in many donors.

This TCR came from a woman between 18 and 29 years old in good health and CMV-seronegative. V gene TRBV30 combines with J gene TRBJ1-3; 10 bases match TRBD1. The sequencing input was PBMCs. The CDR3 coding sequence is TGTGCCTGGAGCGCGGGACAGGGGGGAAACACCATATATTTT. This encodes CAWSAGQGGNTIYF.